The 4 T cell receptor beta chains below were found in one sample sequenced in a study of regulatory T cells in long-lasting Graves disease. This sample's time point: newly diagnosed GD, antithyroid drugs for less than 3 months. Researchers made the TCR library from RNA that was extracted from PBMCs. Libraries of TCR beta came from iRepertoire HTBI primers plus Arm-PCR of CDR3 regions. Via MiXCR, TCRdb re-called the multiplex PCR reads, giving one row per CDR3 protein. The sample lists about 400,000 distinct CDR3 sequences, roughly 17% occurring once. This sample also appeared in a second study, on T cells in Graves' hyperthyroidism and ophthalmopathy.

Sample: peripheral blood mononuclear cells (PBMCs), taken at new diagnosis, from a patient treated with antithyroid drugs. The source of these receptors is a woman aged 18-35 years with Graves disease.

This clonotype was observed a handful of times. V and J are TRBV9 and TRBJ2-3; D is unresolved. CDR1 is SGDLS, CDR2 YYNGEE, per germline. Trimming shortened V by 0 bases and J by 3 bases, and 11 bases separated the two germline ends. This CDR3 region has 15 residues. CDR3 region: CASSVGSIETDTQYF. The CDR3 bases are TGTGCCAGCAGCGTAGGGAGCATCGAGACAGATACGCAGTATTTT.

This clonotype was counted ten times or more. The CDR3 nucleotides read TGTGCCAGCTCACCTCTGAAAGAGACCCAGTACTTC. The encoded protein is CASSPLKETQYF. This sequence joins TRBV18 and TRBJ2-5; D unclear. The CDR3 length is 12 residues. Germline CDR1 KGHSH, CDR2 LQKENI. V was trimmed by 3 bases and J by 3 bases, leaving 5 bases between them.

The chain employs TRBV11-2 and TRBJ1-6, with a possible D match to TRBD1 (5 bases). Per the germline V gene, CDR1 is SGHAT and CDR2 is FQNNGV. The CDR3 runs to 18 residues. V was clipped by 7 bases and J by 7 bases, with 26 bases between them. CDR3 region: CASTSGGTGIMANSPLHF. The DNA of the CDR3 is TGTGCCAGCACCTCGGGGGGTACCGGAATTATGGCGAATTCACCCCTCCACTTT.

This clonotype was detected ten times or more. The chain employs TRBV12-3 or TRBV12-4 and TRBJ2-2; 12 nucleotides agree with TRBD2. The junction had 10 bases not matched to a gene; V was cut back by 8 bases and J by 6 bases. The CDR3 contains 16 residues. The CDR3: CASDRVASGGAGELFF. The DNA for the CDR3 is TGTGCCAGCGACCGAGTGGCTAGCGGGGGGGCCGGGGAGCTGTTTTTT.